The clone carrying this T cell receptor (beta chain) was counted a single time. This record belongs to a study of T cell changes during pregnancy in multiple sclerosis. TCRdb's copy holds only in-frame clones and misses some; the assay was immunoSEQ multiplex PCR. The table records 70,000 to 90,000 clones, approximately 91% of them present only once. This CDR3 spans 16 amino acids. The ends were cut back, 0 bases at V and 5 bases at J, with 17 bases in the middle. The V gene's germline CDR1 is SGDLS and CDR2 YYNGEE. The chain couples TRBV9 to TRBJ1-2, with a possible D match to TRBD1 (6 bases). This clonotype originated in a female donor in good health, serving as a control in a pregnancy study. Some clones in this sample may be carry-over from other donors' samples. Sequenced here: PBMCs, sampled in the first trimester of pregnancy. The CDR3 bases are TGTGCCAGCAGCGTAGGGACAGCTGCTGGGCTATATGGCTACACCTTC. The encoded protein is CASSVGTAAGLYGYTF.